The clone carrying this T cell receptor beta chain was detected ten times or more. The target antigen is unknown. RNA transcripts provided the source from which TCR beta CDR3 regions were amplified. HTBI primers drove first-round RT-PCR of the TCR CDR3. A single record per CDR3 protein comes from TCRdb applying MiXCR to the multiplex PCR reads. The repertoire holds roughly 840,000 distinct CDR3 sequences, with 38% as singletons. Absence of ophthalmopathy progression within 18 months defined stable Graves' hyperthyroidism. PBMCs were collected from an approximately 9.3 ml volume of fresh peripheral blood. This specimen belongs to a study of T cells in Graves' hyperthyroidism and ophthalmopathy. Study at large: Peripheral blood specimens were obtained at initial diagnosis, prior to any treatment. Whole-study results and caveats: Ophthalmopathy could be told apart from stable hyperthyroidism with a 13 V-J model.

This CDR3 region has 10 residues. The V gene lost 6 bases and the J gene lost 7 bases, with 9 bases spanning the gap. Germline lookup yields CDR1 SQVTM and CDR2 ANQGSEA. This receptor was identified in a man aged 18-30 years with Graves' hyperthyroidism. Sequenced: blood. The chain carries TRBV29-1 and TRBJ2-5; no definite D call. CDR3 residues: CSVDHPTQYF. DNA of the CDR3: TGCAGCGTCGACCACCCGACCCAGTACTTC. The complete variable domain, with remaining parts taken from reference TRBV29-1 and TRBJ2-5, reads SAVISQKPSRDICQRGTSLTIQCQVDSQVTMMFWYRQQPGQSLTLIATANQGSEATYESGFVIDKFPISRPNLTFSTLTVSNMSPEDSSIYLCSVDHPTQYFGPGTRLLVL.